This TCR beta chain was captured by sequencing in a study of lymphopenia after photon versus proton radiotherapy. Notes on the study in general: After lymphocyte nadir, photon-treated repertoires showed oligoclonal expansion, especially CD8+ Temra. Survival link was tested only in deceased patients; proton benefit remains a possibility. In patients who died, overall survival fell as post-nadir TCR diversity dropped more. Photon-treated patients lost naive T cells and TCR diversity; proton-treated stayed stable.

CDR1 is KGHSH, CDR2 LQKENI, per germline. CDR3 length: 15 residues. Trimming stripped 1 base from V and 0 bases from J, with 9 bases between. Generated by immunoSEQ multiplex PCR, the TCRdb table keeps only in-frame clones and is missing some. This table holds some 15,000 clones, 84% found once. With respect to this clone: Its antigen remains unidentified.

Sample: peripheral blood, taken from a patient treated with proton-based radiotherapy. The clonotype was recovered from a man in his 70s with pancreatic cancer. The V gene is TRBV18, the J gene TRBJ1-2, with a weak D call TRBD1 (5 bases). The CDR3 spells CASSPRSGSNYGYTF. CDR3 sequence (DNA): TGTGCCAGCTCACCACGATCAGGGTCTAACTATGGCTACACCTTC.